Presented here are 14 T cell receptor beta chains from one specimen sequenced in a study of shared clonotypes between healthy human individuals. Sequencing used immunoSEQ multiplex PCR; TCRdb keeps in-frame clones, though not all of them. The sample has fewer than 1 million clones, around 96% seen once. Positively selected for CCR7, the CD45RO-negative cells used as naive CD8 cells excluded terminally differentiated effector memory CD45RA+ cells. Sequenced input: naive CD8+ T cells sorted from blood. The receptors here all came from a young man in good health.

This chain links TRBV7-9 with TRBJ2-1; a possible D gene is TRBD2 (5 bases). V was cut by 7 bases and J by 3 bases, with 22 bases left in between. The CDR3 has 17 residues. Germline assignment: CDR1 SEHNR and CDR2 FQNEAQ (reference sequence). The CDR3 is CASTQASGPGDYNEQFF. CDR3 coding DNA: TGTGCCAGCACCCAGGCCTCCGGGCCCGGGGACTACAATGAGCAGTTCTTC.

The chain combines TRBV9 with TRBJ2-5; 7 bases are a match to TRBD2. This CDR3 comprises 15 residues. CDR1 SGDLS and CDR2 YYNGEE come from the germline V gene. The V gene end was trimmed by 0 bases and the J gene end by 3 bases; junction bases not matched to a gene: 5. CDR3 coding DNA: TGTGCCAGCAGCGTAGGAACGGGAGGAGAAGAGACCCAGTACTTC. It codes for CASSVGTGGEETQYF.

The V call is TRBV5-1, the J call TRBJ2-5; no reliable D call. The CDR3 length is 16 residues. V gave up 1 base and J gave up 5 bases, with 18 bases separating them. Germline CDR1 SGHRS, CDR2 YFSETQ. CDR3 loop: CASSLNSARTRETQYF. The CDR3 DNA reads as TGCGCCAGCAGCTTGAACAGCGCACGAACACGGGAGACCCAGTACTTC.

The V and J genes are TRBV25-1 and TRBJ2-6; TRBD1 or TRBD2 may be the D gene (7 bases each). Trimming took 6 bases from V and 0 from J, leaving 18 bases between them. CDR1 and CDR2 (germline): MGHDK, SYGVNS. The CDR3 has 18 residues. The CDR3 bases are TGTGCCAGCAGCGATAGGGGGGGACAGACCTCTGGGGCCAACGTCCTGACTTTC. As protein: CASSDRGGQTSGANVLTF.

V and J are TRBV19 and TRBJ2-1; no definite D call. The CDR3 extends over 15 amino acids. Germline assignment: CDR1 LNHDA and CDR2 SQIVND (reference sequence). V lost 2 bases and J lost 2, with 10 bases in between. CDR3 region: CASSIQRVAYNEQFF. The CDR3 region has the DNA TGTGCCAGTAGTATACAAAGGGTAGCCTACAATGAGCAGTTCTTC.

This chain connects TRBV28 to TRBJ2-3, with TRBD1 as a possible D gene (5 bases). CDR1 is MDHEN and CDR2 is SYDVKM in the germline V gene. This CDR3 spans 14 amino acids. V lost 6 bases to trimming and J lost 2 bases, with 12 bases between them. CDR3 DNA: TGTGCCAGCAGCCCCGACAGACTCACAGATACGCAGTATTTT. The encoded protein is CASSPDRLTDTQYF.

This chain uses TRBV5-3 with TRBJ2-7; the match to TRBD2 covers 12 bases. TRBV5-3 is placed among ORFs of uncertain function. CDR3 size: 17 residues. The trim removed 0 bases at V and 4 bases at J, leaving 8 bases unmatched. CDR3 sequence: CARSLALAGGPEYEQYF. CDR3 bases: TGTGCCAGAAGCTTGGCCCTAGCGGGAGGGCCTGAGTACGAGCAGTACTTC.

For this clone: At the DNA level, this CDR3 is encoded by other sequences in the same sample as well. J is TRBJ2-2 and V is TRBV19, with D uncertain. This CDR3 region has 10 residues. The V gene lost 8 bases and the J gene lost 6 bases, with 4 bases spanning the gap. The germline gives CDR1 LNHDA, CDR2 SQIVND (reference sequence). The CDR3 DNA sequence: TGTGCCAGTCGAGCCGGGGAGCTGTTTTTT. It specifies CASRAGELFF. Looking up the rest from reference TRBV19 and TRBJ2-2 gives the full variable domain: DGGITQSPKYLFRKEGQNVTLSCEQNLNHDAMYWYRQDPGQGLRLIYYSQIVNDFQKGDIAEGYSVSREKKESFPLTVTSAQKNPTAFYLCASRAGELFFGEGSRLTVL.

CDR3 in amino acids: CASSMAPGSPRTYEQYF. In DNA, the CDR3 is TGTGCCAGTAGTATGGCGCCAGGGTCTCCTCGTACCTACGAGCAGTACTTC. The J gene is TRBJ2-7, the V gene TRBV19; tentative D call: TRBD1 (5 bases). From germline, CDR1 is LNHDA and CDR2 SQIVND (reference sequence). This CDR3 has 17 amino acids. V dropped 3 bases and J dropped 2 bases, with 20 bases sitting between them. The variable domain in full, with the rest retrieved from reference TRBV19 and TRBJ2-7, is DGGITQSPKYLFRKEGQNVTLSCEQNLNHDAMYWYRQDPGQGLRLIYYSQIVNDFQKGDIAEGYSVSREKKESFPLTVTSAQKNPTAFYLCASSMAPGSPRTYEQYFGPGTRLTVT.

The J gene is TRBJ2-2, the V gene TRBV4-3, with a possible D match to TRBD2 (6 bases). The CDR3 totals 16 residues. Trimming removed 1 base from V and 1 base from J, with 10 bases in between. Per germline, CDR1 LGHNA and CDR2 YSLEER. The CDR3 region has the DNA TGCGCCAGCAGCCAAGCGGCTAGCGAGAACACCGGGGAGCTGTTTTTT. Translation gives CASSQAASENTGELFF.

V usage is TRBV7-6 and J usage is TRBJ2-7; no firm D call. The ends were cut back, 1 base at V and 2 bases at J, with 6 bases in the middle. The CDR3 extends over 13 amino acids. Germline-derived CDR1 and CDR2 are SGHVS and FNYEAQ. CDR3 residues: CASSLGGTYEQYF. CDR3 sequence (DNA): TGTGCCAGCAGCTTAGGGGGAACCTACGAGCAGTACTTC. Together with reference TRBV7-6 and TRBJ2-7, the CDR3 gives the full variable domain: GAGVSQSPRYKVTKRGQDVALRCDPISGHVSLYWYRQALGQGPEFLTYFNYEAQQDKSGLPNDRFSAERPEGSISTLTIQRTEQRDSAMYRCASSLGGTYEQYFGPGTRLTVT.

V is TRBV18 and J is TRBJ1-1, with 7 bases that match TRBD1. The CDR3 runs 12 residues. V lost 0 bases and J lost 10; bases outside the gene matches: 2. Germline values: CDR1 KGHSH, CDR2 LQKENI. CDR3 in DNA: TGTGCCAGCTCACCACCGGGACAGAGAGCTTTCTTT. It is translated as CASSPPGQRAFF.

The chain combines TRBV15 with TRBJ2-7, with 10 bases fitting TRBD1. Per germline, CDR1 LNHNV and CDR2 YYDKDF (reference sequence). The CDR3 has 16 residues. V shed 3 bases, J shed 6 bases, and the junction held 11 bases outside the gene matches. CDR3 sequence (DNA): TGTGCCACCAGCAGGACGCCGGGACAGGGGAGTCGCGAGCAGTACTTC. It specifies CATSRTPGQGSREQYF.

This clone was observed once. This rearrangement joins TRBV4-3 to TRBJ2-7, with D possibly being TRBD2 (5 bases). Germline assignment: CDR1 LGHNA and CDR2 YSLEER. The CDR3 has 15 amino acids. The germline V and J ends were trimmed by 1 base and 2 bases, with 12 bases remaining between them. The CDR3 DNA is TGCGCCAGCAGCCAAGTACTCGGGATTCCCTACGAGCAGTACTTC. This translates into CASSQVLGIPYEQYF.